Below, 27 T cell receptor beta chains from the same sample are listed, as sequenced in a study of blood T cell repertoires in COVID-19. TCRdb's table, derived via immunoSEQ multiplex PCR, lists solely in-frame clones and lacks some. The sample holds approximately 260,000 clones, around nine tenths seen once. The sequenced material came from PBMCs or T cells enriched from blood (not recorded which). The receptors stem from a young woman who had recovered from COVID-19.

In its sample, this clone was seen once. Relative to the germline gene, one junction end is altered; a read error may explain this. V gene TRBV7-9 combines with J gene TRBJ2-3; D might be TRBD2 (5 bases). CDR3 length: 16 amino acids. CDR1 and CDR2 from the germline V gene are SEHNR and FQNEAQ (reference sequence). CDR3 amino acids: CASSLAPGSSKDTQYF. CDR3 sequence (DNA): TGTGCCAGCAGCCTAGCCCCGGGGAGCTCTAAAGATACGCAGTATTTT.

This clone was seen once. The CDR3 is CAISESGLRVNYGYTF. The CDR3 coding sequence is TGTGCCATCAGTGAGTCGGGGCTTAGGGTTAACTATGGCTACACCTTC. V is TRBV10-3 and J is TRBJ1-2; D may be TRBD1 (5 bases). V lost 0 bases to trimming and J lost 1 base, with 12 bases between them. CDR3 size: 16 residues. Germline CDR1 ENHRY, CDR2 SYGVKD.

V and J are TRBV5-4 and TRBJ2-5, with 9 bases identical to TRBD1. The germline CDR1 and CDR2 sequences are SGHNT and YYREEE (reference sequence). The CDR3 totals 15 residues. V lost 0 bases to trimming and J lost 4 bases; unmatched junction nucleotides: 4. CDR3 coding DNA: TGTGCCAGCAGCTTGGTAGGGGGACAGGGAGAGACCCAGTACTTC. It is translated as CASSLVGGQGETQYF.

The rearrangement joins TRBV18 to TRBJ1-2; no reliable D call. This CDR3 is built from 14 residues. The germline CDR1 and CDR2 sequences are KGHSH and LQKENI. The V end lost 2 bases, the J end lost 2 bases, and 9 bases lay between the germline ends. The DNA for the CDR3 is TGTGCCAGCTCACCAGTACAGCAGAACTATGGCTACACCTTC. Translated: CASSPVQQNYGYTF.

CDR3 loop: CASSDDTNEQFF. The CDR3 nucleotides are TGTGCCAGCAGTGATGACACAAATGAGCAGTTCTTC. The V and J genes are TRBV2 and TRBJ2-1; D gene ambiguous. Germline V gene data show CDR1 as SNHLY and CDR2 as FYNNEI. Deletions cut 3 bases from V and 7 bases from J, with 7 bases between. The CDR3 spans 12 residues. Combining the CDR3 with reference TRBV2 and TRBJ2-1 gives the whole variable domain EPEVTQTPSHQVTQMGQEVILRCVPISNHLYFYWYRQILGQKVEFLVSFYNNEISEKSEIFDDQFSVERPDGSNFTLKIRSTKLEDSAMYFCASSDDTNEQFFGPGTRLTVL.

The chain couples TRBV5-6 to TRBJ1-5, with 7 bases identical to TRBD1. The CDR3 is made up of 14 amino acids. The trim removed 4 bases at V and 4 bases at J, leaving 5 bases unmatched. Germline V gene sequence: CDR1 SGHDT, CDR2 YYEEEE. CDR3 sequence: CASSTGQRNQPQHF. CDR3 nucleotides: TGTGCCAGCAGCACGGGACAGAGAAATCAGCCCCAGCATTTT.

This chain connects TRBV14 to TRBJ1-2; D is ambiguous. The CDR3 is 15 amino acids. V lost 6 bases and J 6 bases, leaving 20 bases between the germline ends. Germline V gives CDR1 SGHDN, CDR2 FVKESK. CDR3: CASSPLKTRVHGYTF. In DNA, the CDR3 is TGTGCCAGCAGTCCATTAAAAACGAGAGTACATGGCTACACCTTC.

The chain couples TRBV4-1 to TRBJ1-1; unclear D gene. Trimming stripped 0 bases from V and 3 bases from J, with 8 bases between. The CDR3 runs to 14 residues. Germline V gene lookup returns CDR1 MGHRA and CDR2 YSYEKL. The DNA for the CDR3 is TGCGCCAGCAGCCAAGAGGCCGGGTACACTGAAGCTTTCTTT. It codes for CASSQEAGYTEAFF.

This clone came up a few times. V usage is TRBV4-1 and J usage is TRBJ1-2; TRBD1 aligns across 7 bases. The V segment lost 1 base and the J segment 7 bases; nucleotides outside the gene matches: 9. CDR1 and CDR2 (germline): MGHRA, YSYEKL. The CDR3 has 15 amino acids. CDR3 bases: TGCGCCAGCAGCCAAGGAAGGGGGCGCCGCCCTGGCTACACCTTC. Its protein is CASSQGRGRRPGYTF.

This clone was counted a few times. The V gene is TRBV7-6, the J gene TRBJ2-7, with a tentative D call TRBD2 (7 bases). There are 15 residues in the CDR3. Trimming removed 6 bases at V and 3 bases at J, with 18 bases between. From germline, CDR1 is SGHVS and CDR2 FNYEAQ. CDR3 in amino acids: CASSPWGGKNYEQYF. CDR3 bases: TGTGCCAGCAGTCCCTGGGGGGGCAAGAACTACGAGCAGTACTTC. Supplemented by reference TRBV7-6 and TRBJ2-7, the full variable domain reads GAGVSQSPRYKVTKRGQDVALRCDPISGHVSLYWYRQALGQGPEFLTYFNYEAQQDKSGLPNDRFSAERPEGSISTLTIQRTEQRDSAMYRCASSPWGGKNYEQYFGPGTRLTVT.

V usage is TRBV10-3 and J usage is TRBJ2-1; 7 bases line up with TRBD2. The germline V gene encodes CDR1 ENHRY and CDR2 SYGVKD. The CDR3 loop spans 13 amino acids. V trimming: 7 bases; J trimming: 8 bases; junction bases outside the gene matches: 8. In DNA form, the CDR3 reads TGTGCCATCACGAAGCGGGATATTGATGAGCAGTTCTTC. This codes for CAITKRDIDEQFF.

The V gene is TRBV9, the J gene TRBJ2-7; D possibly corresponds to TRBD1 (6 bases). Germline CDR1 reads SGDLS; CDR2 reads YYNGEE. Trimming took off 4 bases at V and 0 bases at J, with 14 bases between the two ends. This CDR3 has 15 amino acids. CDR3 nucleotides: TGTGCCAGCAGCCCCGAACCGGACAGCTCCTACGAGCAGTACTTC. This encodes CASSPEPDSSYEQYF.

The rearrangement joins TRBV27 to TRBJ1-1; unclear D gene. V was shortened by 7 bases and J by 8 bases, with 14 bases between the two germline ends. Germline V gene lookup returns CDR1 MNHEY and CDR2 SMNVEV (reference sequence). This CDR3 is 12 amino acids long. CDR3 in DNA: TGTGCCAGCAACCGGGAAAATTTGGAAGCTTTCTTT. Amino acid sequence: CASNRENLEAFF.

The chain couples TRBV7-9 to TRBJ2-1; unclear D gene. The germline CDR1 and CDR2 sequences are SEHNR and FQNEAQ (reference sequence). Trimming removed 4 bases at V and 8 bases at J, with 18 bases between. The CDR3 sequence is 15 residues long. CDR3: CASSSPHGVLDEQFF. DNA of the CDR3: TGTGCCAGCAGCTCTCCTCACGGAGTCTTGGATGAGCAGTTCTTC.

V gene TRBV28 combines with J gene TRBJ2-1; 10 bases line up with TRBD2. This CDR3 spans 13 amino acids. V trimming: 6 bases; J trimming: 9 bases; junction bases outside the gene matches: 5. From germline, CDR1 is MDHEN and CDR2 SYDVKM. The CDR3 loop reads CASSRRLAGEQFF. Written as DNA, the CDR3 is TGTGCCAGCAGCCGCCGACTAGCGGGTGAGCAGTTCTTC.

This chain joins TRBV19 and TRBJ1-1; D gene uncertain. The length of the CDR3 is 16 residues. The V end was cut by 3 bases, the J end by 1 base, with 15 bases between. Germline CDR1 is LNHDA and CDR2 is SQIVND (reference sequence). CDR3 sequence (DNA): TGTGCCAGTAGTATCGTTCATCAGAAACAGAACACTGAAGCTTTCTTT. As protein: CASSIVHQKQNTEAFF.

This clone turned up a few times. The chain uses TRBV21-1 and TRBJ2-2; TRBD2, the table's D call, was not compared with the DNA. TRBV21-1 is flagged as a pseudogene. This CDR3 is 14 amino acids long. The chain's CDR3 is CASSNFGNGGELFF. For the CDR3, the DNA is TGTGCCAGCAGCAATTTCGGGAATGGCGGGGAGCTGTTTTTT.

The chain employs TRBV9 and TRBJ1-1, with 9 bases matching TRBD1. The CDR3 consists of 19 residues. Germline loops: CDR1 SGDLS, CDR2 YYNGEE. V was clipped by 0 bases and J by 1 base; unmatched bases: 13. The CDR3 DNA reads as TGTGCCAGCAGCGTAGAGGAACCTACAGGGGGCTGTTCGAACACTGAAGCTTTCTTT. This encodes CASSVEEPTGGCSNTEAFF.

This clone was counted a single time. CDR3 DNA: TGTGCCAGCAGCTTAGGGGCTTCGGGGGAAAAACTGTTTTTT. Translating gives CASSLGASGEKLFF. The J gene is TRBJ1-4, the V gene TRBV7-2; D is undetermined. Trimming removed 1 base at V and 8 bases at J, with 11 bases between. The CDR3 totals 14 residues. Germline loops: CDR1 SGHTA, CDR2 FQGNSA.

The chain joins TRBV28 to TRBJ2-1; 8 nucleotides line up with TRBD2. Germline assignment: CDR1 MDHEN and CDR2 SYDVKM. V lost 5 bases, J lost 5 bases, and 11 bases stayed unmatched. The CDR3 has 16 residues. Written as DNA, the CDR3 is TGTGCCAGCAGTACCCCGTCGGGAGGGTTAGACAATGAGCAGTTCTTC. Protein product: CASSTPSGGLDNEQFF.

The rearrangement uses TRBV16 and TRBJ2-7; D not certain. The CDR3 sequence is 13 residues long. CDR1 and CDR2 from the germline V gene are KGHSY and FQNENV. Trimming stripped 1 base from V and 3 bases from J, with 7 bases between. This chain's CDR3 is CASSQFNGYEQYF. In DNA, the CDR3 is TGTGCCAGCAGCCAATTTAACGGCTACGAGCAGTACTTC.

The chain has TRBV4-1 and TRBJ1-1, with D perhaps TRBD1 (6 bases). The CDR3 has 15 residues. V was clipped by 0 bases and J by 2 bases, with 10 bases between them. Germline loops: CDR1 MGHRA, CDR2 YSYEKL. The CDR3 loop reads CASSQDQGPNTEAFF. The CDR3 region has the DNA TGCGCCAGCAGCCAAGACCAGGGGCCCAACACTGAAGCTTTCTTT.

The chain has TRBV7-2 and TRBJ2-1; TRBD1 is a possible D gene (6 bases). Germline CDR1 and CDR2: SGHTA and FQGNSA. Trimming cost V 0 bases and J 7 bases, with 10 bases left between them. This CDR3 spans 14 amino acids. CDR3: CASSLAGASNEQFF. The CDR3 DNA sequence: TGTGCCAGCAGCTTAGCGGGGGCTTCAAATGAGCAGTTCTTC.

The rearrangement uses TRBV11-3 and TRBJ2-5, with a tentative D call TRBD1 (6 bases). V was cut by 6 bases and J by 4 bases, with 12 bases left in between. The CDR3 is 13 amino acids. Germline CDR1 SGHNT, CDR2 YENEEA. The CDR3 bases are TGTGCCAGCAGGATACAGGGTCTAGAGACCCAGTACTTC. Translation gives CASRIQGLETQYF.

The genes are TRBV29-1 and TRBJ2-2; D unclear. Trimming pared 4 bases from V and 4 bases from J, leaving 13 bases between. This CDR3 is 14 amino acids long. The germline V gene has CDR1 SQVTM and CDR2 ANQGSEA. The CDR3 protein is CSVGPLYSTGELFF. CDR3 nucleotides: TGCAGCGTTGGTCCACTCTATAGCACCGGGGAGCTGTTTTTT.

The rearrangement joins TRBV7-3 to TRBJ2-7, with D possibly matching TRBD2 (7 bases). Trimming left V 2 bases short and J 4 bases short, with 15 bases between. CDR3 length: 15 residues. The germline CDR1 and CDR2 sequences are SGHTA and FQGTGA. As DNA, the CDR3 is TGTGCCAGCAGCTTAGGCGGGGGCACCGAGTACGAGCAGTACTTC. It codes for CASSLGGGTEYEQYF.

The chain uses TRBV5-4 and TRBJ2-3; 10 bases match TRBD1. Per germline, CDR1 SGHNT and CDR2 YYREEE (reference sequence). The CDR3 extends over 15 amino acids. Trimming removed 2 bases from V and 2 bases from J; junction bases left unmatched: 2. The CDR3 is CASSFGQGDTDTQYF. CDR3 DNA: TGTGCCAGCAGCTTTGGACAGGGGGACACAGATACGCAGTATTTT. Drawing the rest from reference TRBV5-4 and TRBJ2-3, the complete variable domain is ETGVTQSPTHLIKTRGQQVTLRCSSQSGHNTVSWYQQALGQGPQFIFQYYREEENGRGNFPPRFSGLQFPNYSSELNVNALELDDSALYLCASSFGQGDTDTQYFGPGTRLTVL.